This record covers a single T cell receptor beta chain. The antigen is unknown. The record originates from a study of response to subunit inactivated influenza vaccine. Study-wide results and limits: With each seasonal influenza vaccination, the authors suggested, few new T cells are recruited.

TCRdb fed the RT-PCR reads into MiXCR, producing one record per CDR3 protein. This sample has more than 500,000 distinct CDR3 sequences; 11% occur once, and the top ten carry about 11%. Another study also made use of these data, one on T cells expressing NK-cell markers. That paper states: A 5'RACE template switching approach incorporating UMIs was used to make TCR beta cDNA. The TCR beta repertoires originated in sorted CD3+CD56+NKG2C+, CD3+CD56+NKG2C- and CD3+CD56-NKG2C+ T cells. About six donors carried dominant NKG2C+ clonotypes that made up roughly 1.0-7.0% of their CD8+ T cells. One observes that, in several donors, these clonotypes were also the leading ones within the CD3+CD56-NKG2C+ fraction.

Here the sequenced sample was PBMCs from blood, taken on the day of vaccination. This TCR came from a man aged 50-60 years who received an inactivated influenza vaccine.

The CDR3 region has the DNA TGTGCCAGCAGCCAAGTTAGCGGACTCGGCCAAGAGACCCAGTACTTC. It codes for CASSQVSGLGQETQYF. This sequence joins TRBV14 and TRBJ2-5, with a weak D call TRBD2 (6 bases). Germline values: CDR1 SGHDN, CDR2 FVKESK. V lost 1 base to trimming and J lost 1 base, with 13 bases between them. The CDR3 contains 16 residues.